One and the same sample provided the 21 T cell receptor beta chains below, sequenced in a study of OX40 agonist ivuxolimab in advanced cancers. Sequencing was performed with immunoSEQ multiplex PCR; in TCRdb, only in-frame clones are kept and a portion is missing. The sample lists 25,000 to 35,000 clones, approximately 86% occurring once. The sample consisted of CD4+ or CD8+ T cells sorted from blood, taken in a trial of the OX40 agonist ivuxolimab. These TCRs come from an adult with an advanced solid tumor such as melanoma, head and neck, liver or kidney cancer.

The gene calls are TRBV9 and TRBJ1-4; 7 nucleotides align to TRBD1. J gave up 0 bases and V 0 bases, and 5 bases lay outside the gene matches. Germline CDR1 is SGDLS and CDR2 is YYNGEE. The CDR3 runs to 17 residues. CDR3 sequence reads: CASSVGGRGTTNEKLFF. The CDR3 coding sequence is TGTGCCAGCAGCGTAGGTGGCAGGGGGACAACTAATGAAAAACTGTTTTTT.

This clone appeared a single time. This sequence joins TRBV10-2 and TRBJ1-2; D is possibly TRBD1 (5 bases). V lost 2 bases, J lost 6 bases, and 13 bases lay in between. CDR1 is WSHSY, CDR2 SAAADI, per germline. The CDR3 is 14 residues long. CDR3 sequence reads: CASSEGGTGHGYTF. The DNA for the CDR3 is TGCGCCAGCAGTGAGGGCGGCACAGGACATGGCTACACCTTC.

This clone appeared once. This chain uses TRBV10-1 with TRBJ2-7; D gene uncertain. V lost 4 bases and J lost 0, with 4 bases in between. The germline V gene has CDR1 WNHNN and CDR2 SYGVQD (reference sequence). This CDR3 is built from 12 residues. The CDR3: CASSVTSYEQYF. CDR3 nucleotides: TGCGCCAGCAGTGTTACCTCCTACGAGCAGTACTTC.

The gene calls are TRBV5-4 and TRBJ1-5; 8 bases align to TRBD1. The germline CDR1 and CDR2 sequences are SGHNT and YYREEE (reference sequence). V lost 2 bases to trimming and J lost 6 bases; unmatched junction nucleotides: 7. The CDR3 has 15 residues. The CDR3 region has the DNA TGTGCCAGCAGCTTAGGGACAGGCGGTGGTCAGCCCCAGCATTTT. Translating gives CASSLGTGGGQPQHF.

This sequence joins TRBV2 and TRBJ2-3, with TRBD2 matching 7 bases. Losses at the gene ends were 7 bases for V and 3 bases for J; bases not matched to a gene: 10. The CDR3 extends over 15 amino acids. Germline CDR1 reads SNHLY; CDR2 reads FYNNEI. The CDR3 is CASTSSAGETDTQYF. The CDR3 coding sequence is TGTGCCAGCACCTCCTCCGCGGGGGAGACAGATACGCAGTATTTT.

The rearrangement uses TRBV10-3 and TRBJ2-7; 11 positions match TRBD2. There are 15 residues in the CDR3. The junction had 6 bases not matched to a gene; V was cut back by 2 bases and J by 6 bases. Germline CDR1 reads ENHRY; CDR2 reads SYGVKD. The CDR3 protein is CAISEGAGLAAEQYF. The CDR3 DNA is TGTGCCATCAGTGAGGGAGCGGGACTAGCGGCCGAGCAGTACTTC.

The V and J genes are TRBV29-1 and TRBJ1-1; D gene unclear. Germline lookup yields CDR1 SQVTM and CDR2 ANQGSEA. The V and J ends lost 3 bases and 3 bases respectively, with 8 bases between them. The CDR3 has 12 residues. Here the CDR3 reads CSVDHSHTEAFF. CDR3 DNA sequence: TGCAGCGTTGACCATTCACACACTGAAGCTTTCTTT.

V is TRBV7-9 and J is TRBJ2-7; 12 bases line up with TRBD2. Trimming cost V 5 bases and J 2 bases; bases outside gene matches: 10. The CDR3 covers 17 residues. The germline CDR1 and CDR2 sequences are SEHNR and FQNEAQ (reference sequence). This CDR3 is CASSGLAGSQAPYEQYF. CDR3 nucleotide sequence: TGTGCCAGCAGCGGACTAGCGGGATCCCAGGCTCCCTACGAGCAGTACTTC. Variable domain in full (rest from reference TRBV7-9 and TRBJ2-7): DTGVSQNPRHKITKRGQNVTFRCDPISEHNRLYWYRQTLGQGPEFLTYFQNEAQLEKSRLLSDRFSAERPKGSFSTLEIQRTEQGDSAMYLCASSGLAGSQAPYEQYFGPGTRLTVT.

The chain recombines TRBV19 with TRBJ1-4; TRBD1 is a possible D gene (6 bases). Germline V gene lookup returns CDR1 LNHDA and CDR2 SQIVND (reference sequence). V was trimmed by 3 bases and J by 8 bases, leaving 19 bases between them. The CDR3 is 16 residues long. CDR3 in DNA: TGTGCCAGTAGTATGGATGGGGAAGGACAGCTCGAAAAACTGTTTTTT. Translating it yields CASSMDGEGQLEKLFF.

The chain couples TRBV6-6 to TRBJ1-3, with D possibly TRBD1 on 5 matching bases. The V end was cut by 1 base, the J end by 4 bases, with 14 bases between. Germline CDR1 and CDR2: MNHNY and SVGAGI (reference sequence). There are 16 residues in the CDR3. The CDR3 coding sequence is TGTGCCAGCAGTTACTATTCGGCAGGGAACGGAAACACCATATATTTT. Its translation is CASSYYSAGNGNTIYF.

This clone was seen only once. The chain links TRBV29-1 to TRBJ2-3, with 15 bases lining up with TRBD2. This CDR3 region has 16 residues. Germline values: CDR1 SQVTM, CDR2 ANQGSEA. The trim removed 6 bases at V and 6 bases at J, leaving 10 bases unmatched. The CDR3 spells CSVAKGTSGRRDTQYF. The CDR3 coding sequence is TGCAGCGTCGCCAAAGGGACTAGCGGGAGGCGGGATACGCAGTATTTT.

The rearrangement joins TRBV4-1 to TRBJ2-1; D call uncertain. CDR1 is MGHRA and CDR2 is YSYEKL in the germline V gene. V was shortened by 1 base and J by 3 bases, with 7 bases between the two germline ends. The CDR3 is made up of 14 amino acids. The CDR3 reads CASSQVDGYNEQFF. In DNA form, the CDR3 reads TGCGCCAGCAGCCAAGTTGACGGCTACAATGAGCAGTTCTTC.

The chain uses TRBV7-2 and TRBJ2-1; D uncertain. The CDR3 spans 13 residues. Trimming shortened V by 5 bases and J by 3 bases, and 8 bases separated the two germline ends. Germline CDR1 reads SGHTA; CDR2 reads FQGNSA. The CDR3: CASSPGSYNEQFF. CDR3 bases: TGTGCCAGCAGCCCCGGTAGCTACAATGAGCAGTTCTTC.

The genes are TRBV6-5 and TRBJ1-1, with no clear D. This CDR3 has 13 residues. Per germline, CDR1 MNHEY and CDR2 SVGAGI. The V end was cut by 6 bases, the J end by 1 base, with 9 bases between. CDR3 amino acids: CASSFTGNTEAFF. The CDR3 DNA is TGTGCCAGCAGCTTCACCGGGAACACTGAAGCTTTCTTT.

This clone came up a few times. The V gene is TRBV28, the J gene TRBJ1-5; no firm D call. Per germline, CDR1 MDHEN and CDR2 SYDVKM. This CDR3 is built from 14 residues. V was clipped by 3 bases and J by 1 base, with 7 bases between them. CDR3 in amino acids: CASSFFPSNQPQHF. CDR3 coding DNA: TGTGCCAGCAGTTTTTTCCCAAGCAATCAGCCCCAGCATTTT.

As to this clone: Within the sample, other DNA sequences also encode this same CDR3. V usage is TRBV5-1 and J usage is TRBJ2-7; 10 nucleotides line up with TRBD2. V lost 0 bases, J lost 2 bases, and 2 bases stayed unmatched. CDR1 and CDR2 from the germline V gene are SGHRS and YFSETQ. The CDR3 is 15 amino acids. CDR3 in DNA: TGCGCCAGCAGCTTGGTACTAGCGGGAACCTACGAGCAGTACTTC. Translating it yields CASSLVLAGTYEQYF. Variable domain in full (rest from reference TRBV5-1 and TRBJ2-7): KAGVTQTPRYLIKTRGQQVTLSCSPISGHRSVSWYQQTPGQGLQFLFEYFSETQRNKGNFPGRFSGRQFSNSRSEMNVSTLELGDSALYLCASSLVLAGTYEQYFGPGTRLTVT.

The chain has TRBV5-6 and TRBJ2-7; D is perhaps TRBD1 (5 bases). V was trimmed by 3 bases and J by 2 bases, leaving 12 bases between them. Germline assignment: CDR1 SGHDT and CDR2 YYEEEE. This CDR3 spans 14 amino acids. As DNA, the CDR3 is TGTGCCAGCAGCTCCTGGACATTCCCCTACGAGCAGTACTTC. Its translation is CASSSWTFPYEQYF.

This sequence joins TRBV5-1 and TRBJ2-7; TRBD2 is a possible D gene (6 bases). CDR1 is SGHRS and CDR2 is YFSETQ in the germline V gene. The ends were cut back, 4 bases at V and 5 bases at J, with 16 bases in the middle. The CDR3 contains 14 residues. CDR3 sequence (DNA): TGCGCCAGCAGCCTAGCAGGGAGGTTCAACGAGCAGTACTTC. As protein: CASSLAGRFNEQYF.

The CDR3 DNA is TGTGCCATCTATGGATCCGGGACTATCGACACCGGGGAGCTGTTTTTT. This gives the protein CAIYGSGTIDTGELFF. The V gene is TRBV28, the J gene TRBJ2-2, with 7 bases lining up with TRBD2. V lost 10 bases and J lost 3; bases outside the gene matches: 14. The CDR3 runs 16 residues. The germline CDR1 and CDR2 sequences are MDHEN and SYDVKM. The complete variable domain, with remaining parts taken from reference TRBV28 and TRBJ2-2, reads DVKVTQSSRYLVKRTGEKVFLECVQDMDHENMFWYRQDPGLGLRLIYFSYDVKMKEKGDIPEGYSVSREKKERFSLILESASTNQTSMYLCAIYGSGTIDTGELFFGEGSRLTVL.

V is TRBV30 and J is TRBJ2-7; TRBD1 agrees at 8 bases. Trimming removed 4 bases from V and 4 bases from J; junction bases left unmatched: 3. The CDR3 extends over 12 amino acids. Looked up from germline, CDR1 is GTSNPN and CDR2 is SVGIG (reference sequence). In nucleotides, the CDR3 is TGTGCCTGGATCGGACAGGGATACGAGCAGTACTTC. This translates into CAWIGQGYEQYF.

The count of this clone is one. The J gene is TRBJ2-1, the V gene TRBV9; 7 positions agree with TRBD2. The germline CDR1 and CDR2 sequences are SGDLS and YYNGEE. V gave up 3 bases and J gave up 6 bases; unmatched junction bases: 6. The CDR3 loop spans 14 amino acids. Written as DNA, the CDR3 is TGTGCCAGCAGCGATGGGACTATCGTCAATGAGCAGTTCTTC. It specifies CASSDGTIVNEQFF.